Listed below are T cell receptor beta chains from one sample, sequenced in a study of T cells in localized non-small cell lung cancer. Here immunoSEQ multiplex PCR was the method, and the copy in TCRdb shows in-frame clones only, minus some. Of tens of thousands of clones listed, about 88% are singletons. The sequencing here drew on peripheral blood, taken before any cancer treatment. Every receptor here comes from a woman aged 40-75 years with stage I lung adenocarcinoma. Both conserved end residues are part of each CDR3. The D gene is left open where the match is weak. Some rows mark clone size as missing; the rest say once, few, many or name a class of expanded clone.

NA | TRBJ2-3 | TRBV5-1 | NA | TGCGCCAGCAGCTTGGAAGAAGGTTCAGATACGCAGTATTTT | CASSLEEGSDTQYF
TRBD1 | TRBJ2-7 | TRBV19 | NA | TGTGCCAGTAGTCCATCGACAGGGACCTACGAGCAGTACTTC | CASSPSTGTYEQYF
TRBD2 | TRBJ2-1 | TRBV27 | once | TGTGCCAGCAGCCTACGGGAGGGCAATGAGCAGTTCTTC | CASSLREGNEQFF
TRBD1 | TRBJ2-3 | TRBV2 | NA | TGTGCCAGCCTACTCGGACAGGGAGTAGATACGCAGTATTTT | CASLLGQGVDTQYF
TRBD1 | TRBJ1-2 | TRBV2 | NA | TGTGCCAGCAGTGGGGACAGGGGGCGTGATGGCTACACCTTC | CASSGDRGRDGYTF
TRBD1 | TRBJ1-2 | TRBV28 | NA | TGTGCCAGCAGTCCGAGGGACAGGGCTGACTATGGCTACACCTTC | CASSPRDRADYGYTF
NA | TRBJ1-5 | TRBV27 | NA | TGTGCCAGCAGTTTACGAGGAGGGGCCATGAATCAGCCCCAGCATTTT | CASSLRGGAMNQPQHF
TRBD2 | TRBJ2-7 | TRBV6-1 | NA | TGTGCCAGCAGTGAAACTAGCGGCTTTGGGTACGAGCAGTACTTC | CASSETSGFGYEQYF
TRBD2 | TRBJ2-7 | TRBV6-1 | NA | TGTGCCAGCAGAGCACAGGCGGGGGGCTCCTACGAGCAGTACTTC | CASRAQAGGSYEQYF
TRBD1 | TRBJ2-7 | TRBV28 | NA | TGTGCCAGCAGTTTTCAGGGGGAGAGATACGAGCAGTACTTC | CASSFQGERYEQYF
TRBD1 | TRBJ2-5 | TRBV7-9 | once | TGTGCCAGCAGCTATAGGACAGGCCAAGAGACCCAGTACTTC | CASSYRTGQETQYF
TRBD1 | TRBJ1-3 | TRBV19 | NA | TGTGCCAGTAGTCCCGGGACAGGGGGACGAGAGAACACCATATATTTT | CASSPGTGGRENTIYF
TRBD1 | TRBJ1-1 | TRBV28 | NA | TGTGCCAGCAGTTTATGGGGACAGTCGAGGGTCTCCAACACTGAAGCTTTCTTT | CASSLWGQSRVSNTEAFF
TRBD1 | TRBJ2-3 | TRBV27 | NA | TGTGCCAGCAGTTTACGGGGACAGAGCACAGATACGCAGTATTTT | CASSLRGQSTDTQYF
TRBD2 | TRBJ2-1 | TRBV7-3 | once | TGTGCCAGCAGCCCCCGGACTAGTCCGAGCTCCTACAATGAGCAGTTCTTC | CASSPRTSPSSYNEQFF
TRBD1 | TRBJ2-4 | TRBV11-1 | NA | TGTGCCAGCAGCTACAGGGGCAATATCCCGAACATTCAGTACTTC | CASSYRGNIPNIQYF
NA | TRBJ2-1 | TRBV6-5 | NA | TGTGCCAGCATTGGGTATGGGAGGTCCTACAATGAGCAGTTCTTC | CASIGYGRSYNEQFF
TRBD1 | TRBJ1-5 | TRBV19 | NA | TGTGCCAGTAGTATCTGGACAGGGGATCAGCCCCAGCATTTT | CASSIWTGDQPQHF